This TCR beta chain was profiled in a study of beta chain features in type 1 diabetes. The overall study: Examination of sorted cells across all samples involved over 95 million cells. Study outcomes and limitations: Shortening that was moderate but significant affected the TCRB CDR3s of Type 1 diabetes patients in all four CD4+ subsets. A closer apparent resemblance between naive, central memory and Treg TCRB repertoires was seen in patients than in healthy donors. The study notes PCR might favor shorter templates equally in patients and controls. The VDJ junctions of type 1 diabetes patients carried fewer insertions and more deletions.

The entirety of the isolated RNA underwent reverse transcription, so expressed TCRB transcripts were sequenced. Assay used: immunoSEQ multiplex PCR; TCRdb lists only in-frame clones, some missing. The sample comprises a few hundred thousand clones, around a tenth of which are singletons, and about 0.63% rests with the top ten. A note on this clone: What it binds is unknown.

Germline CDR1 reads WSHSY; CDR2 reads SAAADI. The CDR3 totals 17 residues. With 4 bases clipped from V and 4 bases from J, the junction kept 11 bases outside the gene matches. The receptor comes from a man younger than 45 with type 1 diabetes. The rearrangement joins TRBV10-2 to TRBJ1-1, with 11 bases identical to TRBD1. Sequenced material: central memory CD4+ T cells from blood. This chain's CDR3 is CASSGRTGGRLGTEAFF. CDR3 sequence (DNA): TGCGCCAGCAGTGGCCGGACAGGGGGCCGATTGGGCACTGAAGCTTTCTTT.